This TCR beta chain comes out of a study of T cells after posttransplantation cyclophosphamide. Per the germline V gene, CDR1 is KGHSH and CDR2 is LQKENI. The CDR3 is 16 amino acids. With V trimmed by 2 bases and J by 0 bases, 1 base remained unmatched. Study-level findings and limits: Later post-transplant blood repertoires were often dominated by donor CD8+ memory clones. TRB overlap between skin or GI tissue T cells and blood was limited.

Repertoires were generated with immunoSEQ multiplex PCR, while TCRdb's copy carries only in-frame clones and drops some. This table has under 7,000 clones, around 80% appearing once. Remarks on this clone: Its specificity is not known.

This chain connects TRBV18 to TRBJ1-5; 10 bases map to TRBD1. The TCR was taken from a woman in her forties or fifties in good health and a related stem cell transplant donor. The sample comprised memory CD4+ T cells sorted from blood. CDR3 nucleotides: TGTGCCAGCTCACCAAGGACAGGGGGTAGCAATCAGCCCCAGCATTTT. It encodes CASSPRTGGSNQPQHF. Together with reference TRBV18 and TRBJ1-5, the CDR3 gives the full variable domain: NAGVMQNPRHLVRRRGQEARLRCSPMKGHSHVYWYRQLPEEGLKFMVYLQKENIIDESGMPKERFSAEFPKEGPSILRIQQVVRGDSAAYFCASSPRTGGSNQPQHFGDGTRLSIL.